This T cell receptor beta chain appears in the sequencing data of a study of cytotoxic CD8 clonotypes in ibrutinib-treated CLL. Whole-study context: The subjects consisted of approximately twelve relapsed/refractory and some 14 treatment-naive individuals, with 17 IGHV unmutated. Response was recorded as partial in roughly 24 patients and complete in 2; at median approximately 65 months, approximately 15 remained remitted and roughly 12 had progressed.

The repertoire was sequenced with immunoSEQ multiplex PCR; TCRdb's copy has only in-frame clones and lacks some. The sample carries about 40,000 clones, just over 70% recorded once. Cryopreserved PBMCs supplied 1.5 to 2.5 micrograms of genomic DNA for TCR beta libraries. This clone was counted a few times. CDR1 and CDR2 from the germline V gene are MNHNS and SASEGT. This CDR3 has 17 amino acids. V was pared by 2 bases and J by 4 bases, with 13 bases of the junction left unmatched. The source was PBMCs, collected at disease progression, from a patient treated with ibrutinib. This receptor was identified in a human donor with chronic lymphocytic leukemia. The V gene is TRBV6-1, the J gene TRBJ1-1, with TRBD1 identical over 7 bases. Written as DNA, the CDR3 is TGTGCCAGCAGTGAAAATGGGGACAGCTTAGGGAGCACTGAAGCTTTCTTT. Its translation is CASSENGDSLGSTEAFF.